This T cell receptor (beta chain) was captured in a study of blood T cell repertoires in COVID-19. Study-wide context: The United States, Italy and Spain supplied acute and convalescent COVID-19 samples. T cells, B-cell-depleted T cells, or PBMCs provided the cDNA or gDNA that served as material.

Original handling: Nucleated cell counts were estimated from reference gene primer amplification. Data came from immunoSEQ multiplex PCR; TCRdb stores just in-frame clones and leaves some out. V and J calls and clone size are those listed in that table; D and trimming were worked out from the DNA. The data hold roughly 150,000 clones, with roughly 80% observed a single time. With 2 bases removed from V and 2 bases from J, the gap between germline ends came to 18 bases. Germline assignment: CDR1 MNHNS and CDR2 SASEGT. The length of the CDR3 is 17 residues. The sample consisted of peripheral blood. The rearrangement links TRBV6-1 to TRBJ1-2; D ambiguous. The clonotype comes from an elderly woman with acute or convalescent COVID-19. CDR3 nucleotide sequence: TGTGCCAGCAGTGAATATCCCGGAGGCCCGCTAAACTATGGCTACACCTTC. It specifies CASSEYPGGPLNYGYTF.